A selection of T cell receptor beta chains follows, all from one sample in a study of monozygotic twins with inflammatory bowel disease. With the 5' RACE reads reprocessed, TCRdb shows one record per CDR3 protein and no DNA. Recorded for this sample: approximately 380,000 distinct CDR3 sequences. The sequenced sample consisted of blood. The receptors derive from a human donor with ulcerative colitis or Crohn's disease, or a healthy co-twin of an affected twin (not recorded which). CDR3s include the opening cysteine and the closing phenylalanine or tryptophan. Each record gives: J gene, V gene, CDR3 protein.

J: TRBJ2-1
V: TRBV20-1
CDR3: CSATMSNSYNEQFF

J: TRBJ1-2
V: TRBV5-1
CDR3: CASSSHRVGGYTF

J: TRBJ2-7
V: TRBV30
CDR3: CAWSVRAGPLYEQYF

J: TRBJ1-1
V: TRBV7-9
CDR3: CASSLLGQVNTEAFF

J: TRBJ2-1
V: TRBV30
CDR3: CAWSVIGAYNEQFF

J: TRBJ2-7
V: TRBV30
CDR3: CAWRTAGVRYEQYF

J: TRBJ2-2
V: TRBV7-8
CDR3: CASSTGQTPNTGELFF

J: TRBJ2-5
V: TRBV12-3/TRBV12-4
CDR3: CASSLAGLGKTQYF

J: TRBJ1-5
V: TRBV7-9
CDR3: CASSLGTGGVNQPQHF

J: TRBJ1-6
V: TRBV6-1
CDR3: CASRVKGQAVSPLHF

J: TRBJ2-5
V: TRBV11-2
CDR3: CASSLVDWGQETQYF

J: TRBJ1-1
V: TRBV7-9
CDR3: CASSLAAGYPNTEAFF

J: TRBJ2-2
V: TRBV7-9
CDR3: CASSLAMSPAGELFF

J: TRBJ2-7
V: TRBV6-5
CDR3: CASSFSTGGTYEQYF

J: TRBJ2-3
V: TRBV5-1
CDR3: CASSDVRTASTDTQYF

J: TRBJ2-2
V: TRBV5-1
CDR3: CASSFQGANTGELFF

J: TRBJ1-5
V: TRBV7-2
CDR3: CASSFLDQPQHF

J: TRBJ2-7
V: TRBV4-2
CDR3: CASSQTGTRGYEQYF

J: TRBJ2-5
V: TRBV4-1
CDR3: CASSQEGLFQETQYF

J: TRBJ2-3
V: TRBV6-7
CDR3: CASSYLTGEGTDTQYF

J: TRBJ2-3
V: TRBV30
CDR3: CAWSGLAEATDTQYF

J: TRBJ1-1
V: TRBV24-1
CDR3: CATSASTGKVTEAFF

J: TRBJ2-5
V: TRBV6-1
CDR3: CASTQGPFPQETQYF

J: TRBJ2-3
V: TRBV20-1
CDR3: CSAGGTSGGASDTQYF

J: TRBJ1-2
V: TRBV12-3/TRBV12-4
CDR3: CASLTGTAVGYTF

J: TRBJ1-2
V: TRBV7-8
CDR3: CASSLAPGGGGYGYTF

J: TRBJ2-7
V: TRBV5-1
CDR3: CASGVQPGQGVYEQYF

J: TRBJ2-7
V: TRBV12-3/TRBV12-4
CDR3: CASSFFGTGRYEQYF

J: TRBJ2-7
V: TRBV5-1
CDR3: CASSLPGKYEQYF

J: TRBJ1-6
V: TRBV7-9
CDR3: CASSWGSGTVNSPLHF

J: TRBJ1-4
V: TRBV4-2
CDR3: CASRPQGAVAEKLFF

J: TRBJ2-6
V: TRBV7-9
CDR3: CASSLRLGPLWNVLTF

J: TRBJ1-4
V: TRBV3-1
CDR3: CASSQEDRGREKLFF

J: TRBJ1-2
V: TRBV6-2/TRBV6-3
CDR3: CASSYWGPDNYGYTF

J: TRBJ1-4
V: TRBV5-1
CDR3: CASSLPSGVANKKLFF

J: TRBJ1-1
V: TRBV5-1
CDR3: CASSSYREATEAFF

J: TRBJ1-6
V: TRBV23-1
CDR3: CASSQRGGGGNNSPLHF

J: TRBJ1-1
V: TRBV4-3
CDR3: CASSQERYGTHTEAFF

J: TRBJ1-2
V: TRBV9
CDR3: CASSSDGSNYGYTF

J: TRBJ1-6
V: TRBV4-2
CDR3: CASSQESTGNSEVVHF

J: TRBJ2-5
V: TRBV6-2/TRBV6-3
CDR3: CASSPGKGLVQETQYF

J: TRBJ2-2
V: TRBV12-3/TRBV12-4
CDR3: CASQEGANTGELFF

J: TRBJ2-1
V: TRBV20-1
CDR3: CSASPGTLNEQFF

J: TRBJ1-1
V: TRBV6-2/TRBV6-3
CDR3: CASSYEGPRNTEAFF

J: TRBJ1-1
V: TRBV12-3/TRBV12-4
CDR3: CASSLMQGAGNTEAFF

J: TRBJ2-3
V: TRBV7-6
CDR3: CASSSDNFSTDTQYF

J: TRBJ2-4
V: TRBV6-2/TRBV6-3
CDR3: CASSPLTASDIQYF

J: TRBJ1-4
V: TRBV11-2
CDR3: CASSLVADQEKLFF

J: TRBJ2-2
V: TRBV2
CDR3: CAIDEKGAGELFF

J: TRBJ2-3
V: TRBV20-1
CDR3: CSAHAPQAQYF

J: TRBJ2-1
V: TRBV9
CDR3: CASSVGRAYGNEQFF

J: TRBJ1-6
V: TRBV7-2
CDR3: CASSLSLGYNSPLHF

J: TRBJ2-3
V: TRBV10-3
CDR3: CATASPADNTDTQYF